This TCR beta chain was recovered during a study of blood T cell repertoires in COVID-19. Measured with immunoSEQ multiplex PCR; TCRdb has only the in-frame clones, and not every one. The repertoire includes under 200,000 clones, approximately 90% of them detected once, and roughly 0.56% sits in the top ten. Trimming pared 1 base from V and 7 bases from J, leaving 10 bases between. Germline assignment: CDR1 MDHEN and CDR2 SYDVKM. This CDR3 is built from 13 residues. This rearrangement joins TRBV28 to TRBJ1-2; D may be TRBD1 (6 bases). The sequence came from a man aged 50-59 years with acute or convalescent COVID-19. Source material: peripheral blood. The CDR3, as DNA: TGTGCCAGCAGTTTATTGGGGGGGCTTGGCTACACCTTC. Its protein product is CASSLLGGLGYTF.